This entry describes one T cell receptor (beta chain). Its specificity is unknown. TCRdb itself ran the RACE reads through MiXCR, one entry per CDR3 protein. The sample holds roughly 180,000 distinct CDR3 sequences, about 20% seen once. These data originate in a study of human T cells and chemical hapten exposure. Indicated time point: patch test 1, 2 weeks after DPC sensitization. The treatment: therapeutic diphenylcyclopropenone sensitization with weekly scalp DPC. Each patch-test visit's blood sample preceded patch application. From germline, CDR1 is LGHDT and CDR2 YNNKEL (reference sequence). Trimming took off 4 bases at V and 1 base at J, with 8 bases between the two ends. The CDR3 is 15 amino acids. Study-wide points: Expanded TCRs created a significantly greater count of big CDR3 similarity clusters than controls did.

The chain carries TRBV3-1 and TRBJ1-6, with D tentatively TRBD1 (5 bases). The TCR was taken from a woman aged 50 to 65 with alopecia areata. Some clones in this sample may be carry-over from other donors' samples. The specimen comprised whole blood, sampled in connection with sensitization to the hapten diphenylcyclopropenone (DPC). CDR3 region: CASSPRGSYNSPLHF. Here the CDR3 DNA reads TGTGCCAGCAGCCCCCGGGGGTCCTATAATTCACCCCTCCACTTT. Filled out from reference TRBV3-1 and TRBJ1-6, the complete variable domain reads DTAVSQTPKYLVTQMGNDKSIKCEQNLGHDTMYWYKQDSKKFLKIMFSYNNKELIINETVPNRFSPKSPDKAHLNLHINSLELGDSAVYFCASSPRGSYNSPLHFGNGTRLTVT.